This TCR beta chain was recorded in a study of blood T cells in healthy people across ages. Alongside a J-beta primer mix, a sample-barcoded 5' primer served in a second PCR lasting about 6 to 12 cycles. With 12 random nucleotides, a template-switch adaptor tagged each individual cDNA molecule. Per sample, CDR3-containing paired-end reads numbered at least 3 million. TCRdb itself ran the 5' RACE reads through MiXCR, one entry per CDR3 protein. The profile shows some 900,000 distinct CDR3 sequences, 29% of them singletons. Study results and caveats: Any changes in expanded clonotypes were possibly confounded, as donor CMV status remained unknown. Without sorted subsets, naive and antigen-experienced compartments could not be conclusively compared.

This clonotype was observed at least ten times. Its antigen remains unknown. The sample taken for sequencing was blood. The source of this sequence is an elderly woman in good health.

CDR3 in DNA: TGTGCCAGCAGCCCCGAATCGGGTTGGCAAGAGACCCAGTACTTC. Translating gives CASSPESGWQETQYF. The J gene is TRBJ2-5, the V gene TRBV3-1; no firm D call. Trimming shortened V by 4 bases and J by 2 bases, and 14 bases separated the two germline ends. The CDR3 extends over 15 amino acids. Germline values: CDR1 LGHDT, CDR2 YNNKEL (reference sequence).